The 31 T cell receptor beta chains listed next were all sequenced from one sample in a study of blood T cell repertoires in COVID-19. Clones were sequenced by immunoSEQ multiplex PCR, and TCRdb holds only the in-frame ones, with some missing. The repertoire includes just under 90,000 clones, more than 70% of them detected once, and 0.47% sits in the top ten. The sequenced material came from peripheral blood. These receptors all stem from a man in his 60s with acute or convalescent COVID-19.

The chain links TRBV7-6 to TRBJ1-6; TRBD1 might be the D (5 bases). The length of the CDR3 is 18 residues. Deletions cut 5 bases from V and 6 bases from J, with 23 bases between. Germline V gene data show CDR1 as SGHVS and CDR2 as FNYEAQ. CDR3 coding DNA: TGTGCCAGCAGCCAGAACCGGGGGGGAGGCGTGCTTAATTCACCCCTCCACTTT. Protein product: CASSQNRGGGVLNSPLHF.

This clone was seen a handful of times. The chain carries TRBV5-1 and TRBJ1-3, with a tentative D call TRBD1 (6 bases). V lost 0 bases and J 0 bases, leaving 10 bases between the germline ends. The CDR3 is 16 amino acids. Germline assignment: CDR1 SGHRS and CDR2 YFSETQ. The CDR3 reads CASSLAGDLSGNTIYF. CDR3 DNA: TGCGCCAGCAGCTTGGCAGGGGATCTCTCTGGAAACACCATATATTTT.

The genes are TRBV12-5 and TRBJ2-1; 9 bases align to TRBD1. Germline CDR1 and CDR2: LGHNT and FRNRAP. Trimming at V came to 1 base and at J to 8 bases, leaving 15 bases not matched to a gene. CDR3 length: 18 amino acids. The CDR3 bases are TGTGCTAGTGGTTTGGACGGGGTGGGACAGGGAGATGACGATGAGCAGTTCTTC. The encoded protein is CASGLDGVGQGDDDEQFF.

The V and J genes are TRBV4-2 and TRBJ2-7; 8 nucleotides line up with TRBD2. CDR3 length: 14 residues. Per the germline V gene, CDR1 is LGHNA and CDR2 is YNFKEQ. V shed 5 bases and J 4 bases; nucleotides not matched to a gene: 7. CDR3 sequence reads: CASSYSGGPYEQYF. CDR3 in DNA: TGTGCCAGCAGCTATTCGGGGGGGCCATACGAGCAGTACTTC.

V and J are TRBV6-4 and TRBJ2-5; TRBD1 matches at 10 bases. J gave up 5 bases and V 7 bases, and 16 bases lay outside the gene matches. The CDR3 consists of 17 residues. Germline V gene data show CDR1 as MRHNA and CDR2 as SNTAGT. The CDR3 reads CASTPGQGFHRAETQYF. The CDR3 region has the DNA TGTGCCAGCACTCCGGGACAGGGGTTTCATAGGGCCGAGACCCAGTACTTC.

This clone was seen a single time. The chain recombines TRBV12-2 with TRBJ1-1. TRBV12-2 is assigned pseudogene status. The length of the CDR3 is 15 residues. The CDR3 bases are TGTGCAAGTCGCTGTACCCCGGGGGGTAAGACTGAAGCTTTCTTT. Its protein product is CASRCTPGGKTEAFF.

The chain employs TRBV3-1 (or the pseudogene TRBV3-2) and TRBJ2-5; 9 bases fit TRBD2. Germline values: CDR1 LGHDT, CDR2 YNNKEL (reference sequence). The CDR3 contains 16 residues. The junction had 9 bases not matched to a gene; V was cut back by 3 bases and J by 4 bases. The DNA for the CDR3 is TGTGCCAGCAGCCACCTTATAGCGGGAGTGGCAGAGACCCAGTACTTC. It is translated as CASSHLIAGVAETQYF.

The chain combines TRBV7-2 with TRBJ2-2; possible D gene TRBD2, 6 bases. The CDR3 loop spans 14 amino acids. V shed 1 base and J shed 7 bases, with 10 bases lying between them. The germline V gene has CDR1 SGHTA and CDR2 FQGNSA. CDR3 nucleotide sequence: TGTGCCAGCAGCTTAGTGGGGGGTGGCGGGGAGCTGTTTTTT. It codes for CASSLVGGGGELFF.

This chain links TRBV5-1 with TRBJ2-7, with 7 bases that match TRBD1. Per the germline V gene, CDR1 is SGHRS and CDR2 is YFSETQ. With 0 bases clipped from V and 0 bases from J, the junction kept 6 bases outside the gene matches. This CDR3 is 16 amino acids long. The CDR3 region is CASSLANDRDSYEQYF. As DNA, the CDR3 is TGCGCCAGCAGCTTGGCCAACGACAGGGACTCCTACGAGCAGTACTTC. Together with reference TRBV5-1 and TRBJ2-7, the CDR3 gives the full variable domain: KAGVTQTPRYLIKTRGQQVTLSCSPISGHRSVSWYQQTPGQGLQFLFEYFSETQRNKGNFPGRFSGRQFSNSRSEMNVSTLELGDSALYLCASSLANDRDSYEQYFGPGTRLTVT.

DNA of the CDR3: TGCGCCAGCAGCTCGGGACTAGCGGGGTCAGAGACCCAGTACTTC. Translating it yields CASSSGLAGSETQYF. This chain connects TRBV5-1 to TRBJ2-5; TRBD2 aligns across 13 bases. The CDR3 length is 15 residues. CDR1 is SGHRS and CDR2 is YFSETQ in the germline V gene. V shed 3 bases and J 4 bases; nucleotides not matched to a gene: 3.

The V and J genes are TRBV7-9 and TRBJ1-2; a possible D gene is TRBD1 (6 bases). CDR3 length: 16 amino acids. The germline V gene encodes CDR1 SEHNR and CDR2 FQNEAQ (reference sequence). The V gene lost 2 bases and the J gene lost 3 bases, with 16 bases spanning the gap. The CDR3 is CASSLTIRDNYYGYTF. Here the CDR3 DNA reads TGTGCCAGCAGCTTAACGATCCGGGACAACTACTATGGCTACACCTTC.

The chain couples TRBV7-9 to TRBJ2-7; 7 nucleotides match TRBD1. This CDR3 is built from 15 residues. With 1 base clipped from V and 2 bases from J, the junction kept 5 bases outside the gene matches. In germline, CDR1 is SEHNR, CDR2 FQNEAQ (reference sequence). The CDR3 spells CASSLGGTATYEQYF. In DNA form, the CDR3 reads TGTGCCAGCAGCTTAGGTGGGACAGCTACCTACGAGCAGTACTTC.

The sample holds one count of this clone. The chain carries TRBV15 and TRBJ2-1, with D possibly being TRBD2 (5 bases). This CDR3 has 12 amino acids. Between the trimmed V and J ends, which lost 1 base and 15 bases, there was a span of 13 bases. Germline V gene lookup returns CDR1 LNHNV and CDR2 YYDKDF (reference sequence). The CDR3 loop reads CATSRGLGGTFF. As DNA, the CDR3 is TGTGCCACCAGCAGAGGGCTAGGAGGAACGTTCTTC.

The CDR3 coding sequence is TGTGCCAGCAGTGATTCGGGACAGGGTTATCAAAGTAGCAATCAGCCCCAGCATTTT. Amino acid sequence: CASSDSGQGYQSSNQPQHF. The chain is built from TRBV6-1 and TRBJ1-5; 9 bases line up with TRBD1. V shed 3 bases and J 0 bases; nucleotides not matched to a gene: 12. The CDR3 consists of 19 residues. Germline V gene data show CDR1 as MNHNS and CDR2 as SASEGT.

This CDR3 is CASSPSAQGGQPQHF. In DNA, the CDR3 is TGTGCCAGCTCACCGAGCGCCCAGGGGGGCCAGCCCCAGCATTTT. The V gene is TRBV18, the J gene TRBJ1-5; 7 bases align to TRBD1. Germline CDR1 and CDR2: KGHSH and LQKENI. This CDR3 comprises 15 residues. Germline trimming cut 3 bases from V and 7 bases from J; bases unmatched to any gene: 9. Using reference TRBV18 and TRBJ1-5 for the parts outside the CDR3, the full variable domain is NAGVMQNPRHLVRRRGQEARLRCSPMKGHSHVYWYRQLPEEGLKFMVYLQKENIIDESGMPKERFSAEFPKEGPSILRIQQVVRGDSAAYFCASSPSAQGGQPQHFGDGTRLSIL.

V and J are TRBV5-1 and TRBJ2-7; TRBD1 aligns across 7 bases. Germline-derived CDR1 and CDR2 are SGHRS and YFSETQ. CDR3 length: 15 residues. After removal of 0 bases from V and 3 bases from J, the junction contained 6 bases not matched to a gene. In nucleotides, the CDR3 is TGCGCCAGCAGCTTGGCCCAGGGGGTTCTCTACGAGCAGTACTTC. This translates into CASSLAQGVLYEQYF.

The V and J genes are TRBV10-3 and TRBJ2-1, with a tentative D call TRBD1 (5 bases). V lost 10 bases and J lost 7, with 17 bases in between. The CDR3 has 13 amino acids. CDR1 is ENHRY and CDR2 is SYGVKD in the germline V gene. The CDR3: CATSLDPGNEQFF. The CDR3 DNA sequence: TGTGCCACCTCCTTGGATCCAGGGAATGAGCAGTTCTTC.

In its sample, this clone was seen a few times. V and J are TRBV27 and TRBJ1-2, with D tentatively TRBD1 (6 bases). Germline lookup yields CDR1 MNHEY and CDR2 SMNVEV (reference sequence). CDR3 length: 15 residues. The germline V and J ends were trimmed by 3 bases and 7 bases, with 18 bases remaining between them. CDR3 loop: CASSFLDRTRSGYTF. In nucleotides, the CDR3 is TGTGCCAGCAGTTTCTTAGACAGGACGAGGAGTGGCTACACCTTC.

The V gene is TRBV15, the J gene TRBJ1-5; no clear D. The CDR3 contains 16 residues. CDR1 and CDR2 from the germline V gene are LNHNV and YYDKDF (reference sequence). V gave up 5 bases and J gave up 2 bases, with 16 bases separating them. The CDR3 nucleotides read TGTGCCACCAGCCGCCTAGAAATCCTGGGCAATCAGCCCCAGCATTTT. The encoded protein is CATSRLEILGNQPQHF.

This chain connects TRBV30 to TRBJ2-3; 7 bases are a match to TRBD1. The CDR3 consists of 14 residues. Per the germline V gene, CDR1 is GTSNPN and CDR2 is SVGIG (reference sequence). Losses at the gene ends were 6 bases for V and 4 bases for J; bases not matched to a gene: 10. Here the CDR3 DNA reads TGTGCCTGCCCCAGACAGGGATCCCCAGATACGCAGTATTTT. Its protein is CACPRQGSPDTQYF.

CDR3 amino acids: CASRPGTLNNSPLHF. In nucleotides, the CDR3 is TGTGCCAGCAGACCCGGGACACTTAATAATTCACCCCTCCACTTT. The rearrangement uses TRBV11-1 and TRBJ1-6; TRBD1 might be the D (6 bases). The germline V gene encodes CDR1 SGHAT and CDR2 FQDESV (reference sequence). The germline V and J ends were trimmed by 6 bases and 5 bases, with 14 bases remaining between them. The CDR3 spans 15 residues.

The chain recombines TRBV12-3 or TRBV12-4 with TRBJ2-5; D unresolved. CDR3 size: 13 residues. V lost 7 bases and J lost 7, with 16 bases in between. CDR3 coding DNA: TGTGCCAGCACCCCCGGTCCCCAGCGGACCCAGTACTTC. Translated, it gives CASTPGPQRTQYF.

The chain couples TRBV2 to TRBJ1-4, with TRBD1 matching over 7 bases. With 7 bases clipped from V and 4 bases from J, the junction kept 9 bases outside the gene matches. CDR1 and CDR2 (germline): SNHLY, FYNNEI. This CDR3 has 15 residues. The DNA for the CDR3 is TGTGCCAGCACAGCCGGGACAGTCGTTAATGAAAAACTGTTTTTT. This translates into CASTAGTVVNEKLFF.

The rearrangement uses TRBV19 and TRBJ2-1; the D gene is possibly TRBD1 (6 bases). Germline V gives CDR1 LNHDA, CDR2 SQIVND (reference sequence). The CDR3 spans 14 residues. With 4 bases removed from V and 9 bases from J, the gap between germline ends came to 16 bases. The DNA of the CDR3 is TGTGCCAGTAGTAGAACAGGGAAGCCGGGTGAGCAGTTCTTC. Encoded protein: CASSRTGKPGEQFF.

The CDR3 nucleotides are TGTGCCAGCAGCCAAGCTTTGGTGGTGCGGGAGCAGTACTTC. This translates into CASSQALVVREQYF. The chain combines TRBV3-1 (or the pseudogene TRBV3-2) with TRBJ2-7; D is undetermined. The germline V and J ends were trimmed by 1 base and 7 bases, with 14 bases remaining between them. The CDR3 is 14 amino acids. CDR1 is LGHDT and CDR2 is YNNKEL in the germline V gene (reference sequence).

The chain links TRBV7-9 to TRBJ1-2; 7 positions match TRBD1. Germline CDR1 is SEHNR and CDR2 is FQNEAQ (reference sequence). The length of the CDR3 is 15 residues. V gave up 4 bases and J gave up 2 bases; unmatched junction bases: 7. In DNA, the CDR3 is TGTGCCAGCAGCTCGAACAACAGGGGAAACTATGGCTACACCTTC. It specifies CASSSNNRGNYGYTF.

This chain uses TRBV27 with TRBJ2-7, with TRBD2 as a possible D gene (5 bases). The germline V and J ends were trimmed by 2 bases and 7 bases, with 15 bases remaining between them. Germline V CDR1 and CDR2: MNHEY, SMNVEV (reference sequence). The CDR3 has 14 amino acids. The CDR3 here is CASSLADFTGEQYF. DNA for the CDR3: TGTGCCAGCAGTTTAGCAGACTTCACGGGAGAGCAGTACTTC.

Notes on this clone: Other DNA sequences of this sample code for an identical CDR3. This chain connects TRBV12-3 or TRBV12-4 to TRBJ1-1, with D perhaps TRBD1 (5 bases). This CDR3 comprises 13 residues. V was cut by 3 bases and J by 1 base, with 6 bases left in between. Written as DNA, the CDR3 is TGTGCCAGCAGTTTGACAGAGAACACTGAAGCTTTCTTT. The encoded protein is CASSLTENTEAFF.

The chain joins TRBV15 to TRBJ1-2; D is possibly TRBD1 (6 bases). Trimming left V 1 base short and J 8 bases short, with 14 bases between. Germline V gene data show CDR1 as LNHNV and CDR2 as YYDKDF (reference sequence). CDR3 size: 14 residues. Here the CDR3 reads CATSRGGGEGGYTF. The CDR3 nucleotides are TGTGCCACCAGCAGAGGAGGGGGGGAAGGAGGCTACACCTTC.

In DNA, the CDR3 is TGTGCCAGCAGTACCGACAGGGTAGGCGGGGAGCTGTTTTTT. Its protein is CASSTDRVGGELFF. The chain recombines TRBV7-8 with TRBJ2-2, with TRBD1 identical over 7 bases. From germline, CDR1 is SGHVS and CDR2 FQNEAQ. The CDR3 length is 14 residues. V was clipped by 6 bases and J by 7 bases; unmatched bases: 8.

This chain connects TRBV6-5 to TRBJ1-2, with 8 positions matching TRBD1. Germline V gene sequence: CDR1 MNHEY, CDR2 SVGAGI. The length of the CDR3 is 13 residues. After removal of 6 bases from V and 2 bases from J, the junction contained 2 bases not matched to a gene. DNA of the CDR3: TGTGCCAGCAGCTGGACAGGGAACTATGGCTACACCTTC. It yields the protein CASSWTGNYGYTF.